This section outlines one TCR beta chain sequence together with its context. Its specificity is unknown. This CDR3 is also generated by other DNA sequences in the sample. The data were obtained in a study of beta chain features in type 1 diabetes. Overall study findings and caveats: Whether TCRB rearrangement is influenced by HLA type was left unresolved in this analysis. Shortening of TCRB CDR3s, moderate but significant, appeared in all four CD4+ subsets of Type 1 diabetes patients.

Sequencing targeted expressed TCRB transcripts, as all isolated RNA had been reverse transcribed. Method: immunoSEQ multiplex PCR; TCRdb's copy keeps in-frame clones and lacks some. The sample has approximately 150,000 clones, around 63% seen once. Germline-derived CDR1 and CDR2 are SQVTM and ANQGSEA. The CDR3 has 12 residues. With 4 bases removed from V and 2 bases from J, the gap between germline ends came to 8 bases. The clonotype originates from a man between 25 and 39 years old with type 1 diabetes. This chain uses TRBV29-1 with TRBJ2-5; D gene unclear. The sequencing sample was made of naive CD4+ T cells from blood. In DNA, the CDR3 is TGCAGCGTTGGACTGCCTCAAGAGACCCAGTACTTC. This codes for CSVGLPQETQYF.